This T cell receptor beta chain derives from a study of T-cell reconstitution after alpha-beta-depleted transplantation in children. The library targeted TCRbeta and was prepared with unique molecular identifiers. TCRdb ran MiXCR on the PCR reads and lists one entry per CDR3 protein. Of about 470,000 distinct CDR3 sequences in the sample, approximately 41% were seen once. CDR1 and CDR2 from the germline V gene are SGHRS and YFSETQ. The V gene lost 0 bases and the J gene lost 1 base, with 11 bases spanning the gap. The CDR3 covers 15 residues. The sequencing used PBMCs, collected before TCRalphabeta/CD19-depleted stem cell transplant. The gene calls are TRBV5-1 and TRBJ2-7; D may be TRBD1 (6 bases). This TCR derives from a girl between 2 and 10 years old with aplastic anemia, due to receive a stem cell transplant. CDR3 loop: CASSLGPGESYEQYF. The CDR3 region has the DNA TGCGCCAGCAGCTTGGGACCAGGGGAGTCCTACGAGCAGTACTTC.